This T cell receptor (beta chain) was captured by sequencing in a study of blood T cell repertoires in COVID-19 (dated by TCRdb to the early 2020s). With respect to the entire study: The collaborator samples originated in the United States, Italy and Spain and spanned the acute and convalescent phases of COVID-19. The repertoires were released in a freely available public database meant as a resource for research on the immune response to SARS-CoV-2. The prospective study material was composed of cDNA or gDNA derived from T cells, B-cell-depleted T cells, or PBMCs. Where HLA class I and class II types were available, the types were taken from metadata supplied by the sample provider, not from assay-based typing. The samples were drawn from the first 160 participants of the ongoing ImmuneRACE study and from over 950 subjects provided by 6 global collaborators. Sample metadata almost always included a de-identified subject ID, COVID-19 status, age in years and sex. Subjects who had been exposed to COVID-19, were actively infected with it, or had recovered from it provided the deeply sampled blood TCRbeta repertoires that made up the dataset.

TCRbeta CDR3 regions were amplified from genomic DNA using the immunoSEQ Assay, a bias-controlled multiplex PCR. The source study handled its data this way. The number of nucleated cells in each sample was estimated by amplification of reference gene primers within the assay. Sequence reads were collapsed and filtered to measure the absolute abundance of every unique TCRbeta CDR3 rearrangement. Productive Simpson clonality was computed per sample as the square root of Simpson's diversity index over productive rearrangements. In its TCRdb copy, this immuneACCESS table keeps in-frame sequences only and misses some clones. Where compared with another copy, unresolved V genes explain less than half of these, and the others have no known cause. V and J calls and clone size are given by that table; D and trimming were obtained from the DNA. For this sample there are under 250,000 clones; around 80% appear just once. The top ten constitute around 5.4% of the sample.

Trimming costs V 3 bases and J 3 bases, and their ends lie 13 bases apart. The CDR3 goes from the cysteine to the phenylalanine over 15 residues. CDR3 DNA only is kept here, 45 bases in frame from base 1. CDR1 ENHRY and CDR2 SYGVKD were looked up in the germline V gene. As concerns this clone: The target of this receptor is not known. Per-nucleotide qualities are absent, and no much larger clonotype sits a single base away.

General study outcomes and caveats: Clinical and demographic metadata were provided uncurated, with the amount varying by source and participant.

Each collaborating institution followed its own protocols to collect whole blood in K2EDTA tubes. For TCRbeta analysis, collaborator samples were shipped as frozen whole blood, as isolated PBMCs, or as DNA extracted from either sample type. The sequencing input was peripheral blood. The receptor chain draws on TRBV10-3 and TRBJ2-3; the D segment could be TRBD2, given 5 matching bases. The receptor was derived from a woman aged 70-85 years with acute or convalescent COVID-19. In nucleotide form, the sequence is TGTGCCATCAGTGACCCCCTAGCTCCGACAGATACGCAGTATTTT. This is translated as CAISDPLAPTDTQYF.